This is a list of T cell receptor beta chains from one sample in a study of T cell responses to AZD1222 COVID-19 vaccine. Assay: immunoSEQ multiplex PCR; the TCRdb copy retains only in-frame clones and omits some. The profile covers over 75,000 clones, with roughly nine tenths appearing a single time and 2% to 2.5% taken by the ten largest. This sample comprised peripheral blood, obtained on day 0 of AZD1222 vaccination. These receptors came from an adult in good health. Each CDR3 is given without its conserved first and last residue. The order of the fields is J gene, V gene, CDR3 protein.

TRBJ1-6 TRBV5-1 ASSVSDIGHSPLH
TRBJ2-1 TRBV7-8 ASSLEFGVDEQF
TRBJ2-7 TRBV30 AWSVPPRQY
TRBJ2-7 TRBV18 ASSKDYEQY
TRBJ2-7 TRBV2 ASKESWDEQY
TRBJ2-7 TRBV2 ASRDRGYAYEQY
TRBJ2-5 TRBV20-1 SASKTGTGDTQY
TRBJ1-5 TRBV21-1 ASSKEGTGARVQPQH
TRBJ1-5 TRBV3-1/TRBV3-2 ASSQDGGGARQPQH
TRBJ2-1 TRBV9 ASSTGQGGGSNEQF
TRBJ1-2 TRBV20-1 SADPPSGYT
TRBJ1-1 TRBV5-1 AISPTTGRDTEAF
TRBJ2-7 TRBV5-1 ASSLAGGLYEQY
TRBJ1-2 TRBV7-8 ASSLSGGAWNGYT
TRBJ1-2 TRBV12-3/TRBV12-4 ASSLFGYT
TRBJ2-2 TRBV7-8 ASSLAGTAAAGELF
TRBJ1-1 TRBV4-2 ASSQELVNTEAF
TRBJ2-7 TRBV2 ASSEATGPYEQY
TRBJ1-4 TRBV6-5 ASSPLGEKLF
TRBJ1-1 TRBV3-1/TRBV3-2 ASSQLGDRAAF
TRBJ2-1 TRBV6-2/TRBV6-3 ASSYNTVYNEQF